The 21 T cell receptor beta chains below come from one sample, sequenced in a study of T cell changes during pregnancy in multiple sclerosis. TCRdb's table, derived via immunoSEQ multiplex PCR, lists solely in-frame clones and lacks some. The table has 100,000 to 150,000 clones, about 93% seen once. The specimen was peripheral blood, collected before pregnancy. The receptors here all came from a female donor with multiple sclerosis, enrolled in a pregnancy study.

The J gene is TRBJ2-5, the V gene TRBV9; TRBD1 agrees at 9 bases. There are 16 residues in the CDR3. The V gene's germline CDR1 is SGDLS and CDR2 YYNGEE. V was clipped by 2 bases and J by 5 bases; unmatched bases: 10. CDR3 DNA: TGTGCCAGCAGCGTCAAAGGGGGGACAGGGACCGAGACCCAGTACTTC. It codes for CASSVKGGTGTETQYF.

This chain joins TRBV5-5 and TRBJ1-2, with D tentatively TRBD1 (6 bases). The CDR3 totals 14 residues. Germline CDR1 and CDR2: SGHKS and YYEKEE (reference sequence). The ends were cut back, 2 bases at V and 6 bases at J, with 14 bases in the middle. This chain's CDR3 is CASSFPGDIDGYTF. The CDR3 DNA reads as TGTGCCAGCAGCTTCCCAGGGGATATAGATGGCTACACCTTC.

The chain employs TRBV28 and TRBJ1-4; D remains unclear. The CDR3 covers 14 residues. Trimming shortened V by 5 bases and J by 1 base, and 8 bases separated the two germline ends. CDR1 is MDHEN and CDR2 is SYDVKM in the germline V gene. In nucleotides, the CDR3 is TGTGCCAGCAGTGACTCGCAAACTAATGAAAAACTGTTTTTT. Translating gives CASSDSQTNEKLFF.

This chain links TRBV7-3 with TRBJ2-2; D perhaps matches TRBD1 (6 bases). Trimming stripped 6 bases from V and 6 bases from J, with 14 bases between. CDR3 length equals 14 residues. CDR1 SGHTA and CDR2 FQGTGA come from the germline V gene. CDR3 bases: TGTGCCAGCAGTTCCGACAGGAGACCCGGGGAGCTGTTTTTT. Translating it yields CASSSDRRPGELFF.

In this sample, this clone turned up once. The chain combines TRBV30 with TRBJ1-4; 10 bases fit TRBD1. Germline trimming cut 0 bases from V and 10 bases from J; bases unmatched to any gene: 5. The CDR3 runs to 14 residues. Germline CDR1 is GTSNPN and CDR2 is SVGIG (reference sequence). In DNA form, the CDR3 reads TGTGCCTGGAGTGTACGGGACAGGGGCGGAAAACTGTTTTTT. It specifies CAWSVRDRGGKLFF. Supplemented by reference TRBV30 and TRBJ1-4, the full variable domain reads SQTIHQWPATLVQPVGSPLSLECTVEGTSNPNLYWYRQAAGRGLQLLFYSVGIGQISSEVPQNLSASRPQDRQFILSSKKLLLSDSGFYLCAWSVRDRGGKLFFGSGTQLSVL.

This chain links TRBV7-9 with TRBJ2-7, with 9 bases fitting TRBD1. The J segment lost 2 bases and the V segment lost 5 bases, leaving 7 bases of the junction unmatched. Germline V gene data show CDR1 as SEHNR and CDR2 as FQNEAQ (reference sequence). The CDR3 extends over 15 amino acids. CDR3 sequence reads: CASSLGQGLTYEQYF. In nucleotides, the CDR3 is TGTGCCAGCAGCCTAGGACAGGGGCTGACCTACGAGCAGTACTTC.

The rearrangement joins TRBV19 to TRBJ2-7; 10 bases are shared with TRBD1. Per germline, CDR1 LNHDA and CDR2 SQIVND (reference sequence). J lost 6 bases, V lost 3 bases, and 2 bases had no gene match. The CDR3 spans 13 residues. The DNA for the CDR3 is TGTGCCAGTAGTATCCGGACAGGGGGCGAGCAGTACTTC. This sequence encodes CASSIRTGGEQYF.

This sequence joins TRBV4-1 and TRBJ2-7, with TRBD2 matching over 9 bases. Trimming cost V 0 bases and J 4 bases; bases outside gene matches: 13. The CDR3 length is 18 residues. Germline V CDR1 and CDR2: MGHRA, YSYEKL. The CDR3 DNA reads as TGCGCCAGCAGCCAAGATACGGACGTAGCGGGAGTTTTTTACGAGCAGTACTTC. Amino acids: CASSQDTDVAGVFYEQYF.

The gene calls are TRBV27 and TRBJ2-7, with TRBD2 matching over 9 bases. The CDR3 loop spans 15 amino acids. V shed 7 bases and J 6 bases; nucleotides not matched to a gene: 13. CDR1 is MNHEY and CDR2 is SMNVEV in the germline V gene (reference sequence). The DNA of the CDR3 is TGTGCCAGCAAGAGGTTAAGCGGGAGGTACCTCGAGCAGTACTTC. Translation gives CASKRLSGRYLEQYF.

V gene TRBV19 combines with J gene TRBJ2-1; unclear D gene. The CDR3 runs to 13 residues. Germline-derived CDR1 and CDR2 are LNHDA and SQIVND (reference sequence). The V gene lost 1 base and the J gene lost 3 bases, with 4 bases spanning the gap. CDR3: CASSIVHYNEQFF. The CDR3 region has the DNA TGTGCCAGTAGTATAGTTCACTACAATGAGCAGTTCTTC.

The CDR3 is CASSLEGNVDNEQFF. As DNA, the CDR3 is TGTGCCAGCAGCTTGGAGGGGAATGTCGACAATGAGCAGTTCTTC. The chain links TRBV5-6 to TRBJ2-1, with D possibly matching TRBD1 (5 bases). The CDR3 spans 15 residues. The ends were cut back, 0 bases at V and 5 bases at J, with 12 bases in the middle. Germline CDR1 is SGHDT and CDR2 is YYEEEE.

Comment on this clone: The same CDR3 is also encoded by other DNA sequences in this sample. V is TRBV6-6 and J is TRBJ2-7; 7 bases fit TRBD1. There are 16 residues in the CDR3. The J segment lost 1 base and the V segment lost 0 bases, leaving 6 bases of the junction unmatched. Looked up from germline, CDR1 is MNHNY and CDR2 is SVGAGI (reference sequence). The CDR3 loop is CASSYSGGVSSYEQYF. CDR3 bases: TGTGCCAGCAGTTACTCAGGGGGCGTCAGTTCCTACGAGCAGTACTTC.

This chain connects TRBV11-3 to TRBJ2-5; D ambiguous. Germline CDR1 and CDR2: SGHNT and YENEEA. Between the trimmed V and J ends, which lost 2 bases and 7 bases, there was a span of 11 bases. This CDR3 spans 13 amino acids. The CDR3 sequence is CASSLSPSGTQYF. The CDR3 bases are TGTGCCAGCAGCTTATCCCCGTCAGGGACCCAGTACTTC.

This chain connects TRBV4-1 to TRBJ2-2, with 9 bases that match TRBD2. The CDR3 is 18 residues long. Looked up from germline, CDR1 is MGHRA and CDR2 is YSYEKL. Germline trimming cut 0 bases from V and 6 bases from J; bases unmatched to any gene: 11. The CDR3 region is CASSQDPSGVFLAGELFF. CDR3 nucleotide sequence: TGCGCCAGCAGCCAAGATCCTAGCGGGGTCTTTCTCGCCGGGGAGCTGTTTTTT.

The chain links TRBV20-1 to TRBJ2-1; D possibly corresponds to TRBD2 (6 bases). Germline V CDR1 and CDR2: DFQATT, SNEGSKA (reference sequence). This CDR3 has 10 amino acids. The V and J ends lost 6 bases and 9 bases respectively, with 9 bases between them. The CDR3 nucleotides read TGCAGTGCGGGAGGACTTGAGCAGTTCTTC. Translated: CSAGGLEQFF.

The chain carries TRBV27 and TRBJ2-6; TRBD1 is a possible D gene (6 bases). The germline V gene encodes CDR1 MNHEY and CDR2 SMNVEV (reference sequence). The CDR3 totals 17 residues. With 6 bases removed from V and 0 bases from J, the gap between germline ends came to 15 bases. CDR3 amino acids: CASRFYRVSSGANVLTF. The CDR3 region has the DNA TGTGCCAGCAGATTTTACAGGGTCTCCTCTGGGGCCAACGTCCTGACTTTC.

The rearrangement links TRBV9 to TRBJ1-4, with 7 nucleotides matching TRBD1. Germline CDR1 is SGDLS and CDR2 is YYNGEE. The CDR3 has 14 residues. J gave up 3 bases and V 1 base, and 0 bases lay outside the gene matches. CDR3 in amino acids: CASSVQGANEKLFF. The CDR3 region has the DNA TGTGCCAGCAGCGTACAGGGGGCTAATGAAAAACTGTTTTTT.

This rearrangement joins TRBV5-1 to TRBJ1-1; D is ambiguous. This CDR3 is built from 12 residues. CDR1 is SGHRS, CDR2 YFSETQ, per germline. Trimming took off 2 bases at V and 5 bases at J, with 7 bases between the two ends. The CDR3 DNA is TGCGCCAGCAGCTTAATTCGGACTGAAGCTTTCTTT. It encodes CASSLIRTEAFF.

The J gene is TRBJ2-1, the V gene TRBV10-2; 7 bases are a match to TRBD2. Per the germline V gene, CDR1 is WSHSY and CDR2 is SAAADI. With V trimmed by 8 bases and J by 4 bases, 5 bases remained unmatched. This CDR3 has 13 amino acids. CDR3 bases: TGCGCCAGCGGGGCGGGAGCTTACAATGAGCAGTTCTTC. Translation gives CASGAGAYNEQFF.

V gene TRBV19 combines with J gene TRBJ1-1, with D perhaps TRBD1 (6 bases). V dropped 3 bases and J dropped 3 bases, with 11 bases sitting between them. This CDR3 contains 14 residues. CDR1 is LNHDA and CDR2 is SQIVND in the germline V gene (reference sequence). Here the CDR3 DNA reads TGTGCCAGTAGTATCCGGGGGGCGGACACTGAAGCTTTCTTT. Translating gives CASSIRGADTEAFF.

The gene calls are TRBV10-3 and TRBJ1-2; TRBD1 aligns across 9 bases. The ends lost 11 bases at V and 6 bases at J; junction bases unmatched: 4. Germline-derived CDR1 and CDR2 are ENHRY and SYGVKD. The length of the CDR3 is 11 residues. This CDR3 is CALRTGDGYTF. The CDR3 coding sequence is TGTGCCCTACGGACAGGGGATGGCTACACCTTC.